This T cell receptor (beta chain) originates from a study of graft-versus-host responses after intestinal transplantation. Notes on the study in general: Recipient-marrow GvH clones were detected, some having first appeared in ileum or blood.

This clone was observed a single time. Its antigen is undetermined. The method was immunoSEQ multiplex PCR; TCRdb's version includes in-frame clones alone and lacks a portion of them. Of tens of thousands of clones listed, 80% to 90% are singletons. Germline V gives CDR1 LNHDA, CDR2 SQIVND (reference sequence). The CDR3 totals 12 residues. Unmatched junction bases numbered 6, after V lost 6 bases and J lost 10 bases. The specimen comprised unstimulated CD8+ T cells sorted from spleen or lymph node cells, sampled before intestinal transplant. The receptor's source is a human donor who received an intestinal transplant. The chain joins TRBV19 to TRBJ2-1, with TRBD2 matching 7 bases. The CDR3 here is CASSFTGGEQFF. The CDR3 DNA reads TGTGCCAGTAGCTTCACGGGAGGCGAGCAGTTCTTC.